Below, 8 T cell receptor beta chains from the same sample are listed, as sequenced in a study of blood T cell repertoires in COVID-19. TCRdb's table, derived via immunoSEQ multiplex PCR, lists solely in-frame clones and lacks some. The sample lists about 140,000 clones; over 70% were seen once. The sample taken for sequencing was peripheral blood. The receptors shown here come from a man between 60 and 75 years old with active or convalescent COVID-19.

V usage is TRBV11-2 and J usage is TRBJ2-7; D might be TRBD2 (5 bases). This CDR3 region has 14 residues. The germline V gene has CDR1 SGHAT and CDR2 FQNNGV. Deletions cut 1 base from V and 4 bases from J, with 11 bases between. CDR3 coding DNA: TGTGCCAGCAGCTTAGGGGCAAGCGGTTACGAGCAGTACTTC. Translation gives CASSLGASGYEQYF.

V gene TRBV9 combines with J gene TRBJ2-7, with TRBD1 as a possible D gene (6 bases). With 3 bases removed from V and 6 bases from J, the gap between germline ends came to 13 bases. The CDR3 runs 13 residues. Germline CDR1 is SGDLS and CDR2 is YYNGEE. The CDR3 here is CASSDREIGEQYF. The CDR3 DNA is TGTGCCAGCAGCGACAGGGAAATAGGCGAGCAGTACTTC.

The rearrangement links TRBV6-2 or TRBV6-3 to TRBJ2-6, with D perhaps matching TRBD2 (5 bases). Germline-derived CDR1 and CDR2 are MNHEY and SVGEGT. This CDR3 region has 18 residues. Trimming pared 2 bases from V and 0 bases from J, leaving 14 bases between. CDR3 region: CASSYEAVPSSGANVLTF. DNA for the CDR3: TGTGCCAGCAGTTACGAAGCGGTTCCCAGCTCTGGGGCCAACGTCCTGACTTTC.

The chain couples TRBV7-9 to TRBJ1-6, with D hard to call. The CDR3 extends over 15 amino acids. Germline CDR1 SEHNR, CDR2 FQNEAQ (reference sequence). V was cut by 3 bases and J by 2 bases, with 8 bases left in between. CDR3 sequence (DNA): TGTGCCAGCAGCTTGAGAGGAACCTATAATTCACCCCTCCACTTT. Protein sequence: CASSLRGTYNSPLHF.

This chain connects TRBV5-1 to TRBJ1-1; 9 positions agree with TRBD1. This CDR3 contains 13 residues. Germline assignment: CDR1 SGHRS and CDR2 YFSETQ. V shed 7 bases, J shed 2 bases, and the junction held 3 bases outside the gene matches. CDR3 sequence: CASHTGGNTEAFF. The CDR3 DNA reads TGCGCCAGCCATACAGGGGGCAACACTGAAGCTTTCTTT.

In this sample, this clone turned up once. The V and J genes are TRBV6-5 and TRBJ2-7; TRBD1 aligns across 9 bases. This CDR3 region has 12 residues. Germline CDR1 MNHEY, CDR2 SVGAGI. V was pared by 10 bases and J by 5 bases, with 6 bases of the junction left unmatched. CDR3 DNA sequence: TGTGCCACCCGGGACAGGGCAGACGAGCAGTACTTC. This translates into CATRDRADEQYF.

As to this clone: Other DNA sequences within the sample encode an identical CDR3. V gene TRBV6-5 combines with J gene TRBJ2-7; 11 bases map to TRBD1. This CDR3 is built from 14 residues. V lost 5 bases and J lost 4; bases outside the gene matches: 4. Germline assignment: CDR1 MNHEY and CDR2 SVGAGI. CDR3 region: CASSPGQGAYEQYF. CDR3 DNA: TGTGCCAGCAGTCCTGGACAGGGGGCTTACGAGCAGTACTTC.

The chain has TRBV28 and TRBJ1-2; perhaps TRBD1 as D (6 bases). Trimming took off 7 bases at V and 2 bases at J, with 14 bases between the two ends. The CDR3 covers 14 residues. Germline V gene data show CDR1 as MDHEN and CDR2 as SYDVKM. CDR3 DNA: TGTGCCAGCACCCCGGGACATATGAACTATGGCTACACCTTC. Protein sequence: CASTPGHMNYGYTF.